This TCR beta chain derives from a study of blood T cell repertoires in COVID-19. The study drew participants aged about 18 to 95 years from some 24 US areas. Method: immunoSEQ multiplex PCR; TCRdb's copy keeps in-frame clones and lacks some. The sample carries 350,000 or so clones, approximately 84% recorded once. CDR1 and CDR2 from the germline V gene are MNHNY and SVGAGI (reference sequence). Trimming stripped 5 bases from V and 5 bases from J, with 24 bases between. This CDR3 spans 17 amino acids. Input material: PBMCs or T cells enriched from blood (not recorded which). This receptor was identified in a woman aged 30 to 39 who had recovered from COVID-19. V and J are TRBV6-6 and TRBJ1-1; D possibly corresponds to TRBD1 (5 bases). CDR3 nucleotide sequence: TGTGCCAGCAGTCTTTCCGGGCTAGGAGGGGTGGGAACTGAAGCTTTCTTT. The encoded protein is CASSLSGLGGVGTEAFF.